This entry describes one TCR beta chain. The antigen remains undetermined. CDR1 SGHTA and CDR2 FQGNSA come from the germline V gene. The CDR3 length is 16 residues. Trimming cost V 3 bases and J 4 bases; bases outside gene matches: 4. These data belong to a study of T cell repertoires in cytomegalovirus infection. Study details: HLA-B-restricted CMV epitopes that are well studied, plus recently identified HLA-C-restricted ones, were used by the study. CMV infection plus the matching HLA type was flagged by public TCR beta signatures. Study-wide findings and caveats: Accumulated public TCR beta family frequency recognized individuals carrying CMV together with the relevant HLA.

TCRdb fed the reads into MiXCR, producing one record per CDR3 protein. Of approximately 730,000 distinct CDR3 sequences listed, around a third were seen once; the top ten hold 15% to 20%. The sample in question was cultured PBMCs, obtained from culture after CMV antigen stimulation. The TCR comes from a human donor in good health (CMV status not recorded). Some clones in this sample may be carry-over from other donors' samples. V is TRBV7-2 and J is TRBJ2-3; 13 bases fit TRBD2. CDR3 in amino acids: CASSFGLAGVADTQYF. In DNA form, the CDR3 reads TGTGCCAGCAGCTTCGGACTAGCGGGAGTCGCAGATACGCAGTATTTT.